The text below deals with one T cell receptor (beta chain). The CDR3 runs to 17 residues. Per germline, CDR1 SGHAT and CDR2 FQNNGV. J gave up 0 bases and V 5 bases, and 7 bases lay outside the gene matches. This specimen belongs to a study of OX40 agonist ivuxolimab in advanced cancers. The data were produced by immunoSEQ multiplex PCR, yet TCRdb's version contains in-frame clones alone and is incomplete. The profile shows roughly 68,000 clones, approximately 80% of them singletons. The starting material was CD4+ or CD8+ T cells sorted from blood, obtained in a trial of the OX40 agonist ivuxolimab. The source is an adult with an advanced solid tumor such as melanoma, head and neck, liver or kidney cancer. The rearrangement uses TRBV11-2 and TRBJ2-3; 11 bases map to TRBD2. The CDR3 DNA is TGTGCCAGCAGCGTGCGACTAGCGGGGAGTAGCACAGATACGCAGTATTTT. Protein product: CASSVRLAGSSTDTQYF.